This passage covers 16 T cell receptor beta chains from one sample sequenced in a study of Graves' ophthalmopathy and Graves' hyperthyroidism. Amplifying from RNA transcripts, the study obtained TCR beta CDR3 regions. RT-PCR was first run with HTBI primers, then multiplex PCR in a second round. TCRdb called the multiplex PCR reads again in MiXCR, with one record for every CDR3 protein. There are roughly 300,000 distinct CDR3 sequences in the sample; roughly 17% occur only once, and roughly an eighth lies in the top ten. The material sequenced was peripheral blood. All receptors derive from an adult man with Graves' ophthalmopathy.

The rearrangement uses TRBV6-1 and TRBJ2-5; TRBD2 is a possible D gene (7 bases). V was cut by 7 bases and J by 5 bases, with 14 bases left in between. The CDR3 runs to 13 residues. The V gene's germline CDR1 is MNHNS and CDR2 SASEGT. DNA of the CDR3: TGTGCCAGCAATGCCGGGGGGCAGGAGACCCAGTACTTC. It encodes CASNAGGQETQYF.

In this sample, this clonotype turned up a few times. The chain has TRBV11-2 and TRBJ1-2; D is undetermined. Germline loops: CDR1 SGHAT, CDR2 FQNNGV. Trimming shortened V by 5 bases and J by 4 bases, and 11 bases separated the two germline ends. The CDR3 covers 13 residues. As DNA, the CDR3 is TGTGCCAGCAGCCCTGCCACGACCTATGGCTACACCTTC. It translates to CASSPATTYGYTF.

This clonotype occurred many times. The gene calls are TRBV6-5 and TRBJ2-7; 8 bases map to TRBD1. This CDR3 comprises 14 residues. The germline V gene encodes CDR1 MNHEY and CDR2 SVGAGI. Losses at the gene ends were 7 bases for V and 4 bases for J; bases not matched to a gene: 9. CDR3 sequence reads: CASTSTGASYEQYF. In DNA form, the CDR3 reads TGTGCCAGCACCTCGACAGGGGCTTCTTACGAGCAGTACTTC.

On this clonotype itself: Given a much more abundant clone one base away, this may be a read error. The rearrangement uses TRBV30 and TRBJ1-2; D unresolved. The germline V and J ends were trimmed by 0 bases and 4 bases, with 6 bases remaining between them. The germline gives CDR1 GTSNPN, CDR2 SVGIG (reference sequence). The CDR3 length is 12 residues. This chain's CDR3 is CAWSVLLYGYTF. In DNA form, the CDR3 reads TGTGCCTGGAGTGTACTGCTCTATGGCTACACCTTC.

This clonotype was recorded at least ten times. The rearrangement links TRBV12-3 or TRBV12-4 to TRBJ1-1; D may be TRBD1 (5 bases). V was shortened by 6 bases and J by 1 base, with 12 bases between the two germline ends. CDR3 length: 14 amino acids. CDR3 nucleotide sequence: TGTGCCAGCAGCTATGGGGCGGGGAACACTGAAGCTTTCTTT. Protein: CASSYGAGNTEAFF.

There are many counts of this clonotype. V gene TRBV6-5 combines with J gene TRBJ2-5, with 8 bases fitting TRBD2. V shed 6 bases, J shed 5 bases, and the junction held 11 bases outside the gene matches. The CDR3 is made up of 15 amino acids. Germline V gene sequence: CDR1 MNHEY, CDR2 SVGAGI. The CDR3 DNA reads TGTGCCAGCAGGCCGGGAGGGGCCGCCGGGGAGACCCAGTACTTC. Protein sequence: CASRPGGAAGETQYF.

In its sample, this clonotype was seen once. V gene TRBV12-5 combines with J gene TRBJ1-1, with D unresolved. The CDR3 loop spans 13 amino acids. V was trimmed by 3 bases and J by 1 base, leaving 6 bases between them. CDR1 is LGHNT, CDR2 FRNRAP, per germline. CDR3 DNA: TGTGCTAGTGGTTTAGAGCAGAACACTGAAGCTTTCTTT. Protein product: CASGLEQNTEAFF.

This clonotype was observed a few times. The chain carries TRBV12-3 or TRBV12-4 and TRBJ1-6; unclear D gene. Trimming cost V 7 bases and J 5 bases, with 15 bases left between them. The CDR3 is 15 amino acids. The CDR3 sequence: CASKLQTPDNSPLHF. The CDR3 nucleotides are TGTGCCAGCAAGTTGCAAACACCGGATAATTCACCCCTCCACTTT.

There are many counts of this clonotype. The chain joins TRBV30 to TRBJ2-3, with D uncertain. The CDR3 is 12 residues long. Per the germline V gene, CDR1 is GTSNPN and CDR2 is SVGIG (reference sequence). The germline V and J ends were trimmed by 1 base and 3 bases, with 5 bases remaining between them. CDR3 sequence (DNA): TGTGCCTGGAGTGCGCAGACAGATACGCAGTATTTT. Translation: CAWSAQTDTQYF.

This clonotype was seen at least ten times. The J gene is TRBJ2-7, the V gene TRBV6-1; D not certain. Trimming shortened V by 2 bases and J by 4 bases, and 6 bases separated the two germline ends. The germline V gene has CDR1 MNHNS and CDR2 SASEGT. The CDR3 has 12 amino acids. CDR3 in amino acids: CASSESVYEQYF. The CDR3 nucleotides are TGTGCCAGCAGTGAAAGCGTTTACGAGCAGTACTTC.

The table lists this clonotype with many counts. The chain uses TRBV6-5 and TRBJ1-1; D remains ambiguous. In germline, CDR1 is MNHEY, CDR2 SVGAGI. This CDR3 contains 11 residues. With 4 bases removed from V and 6 bases from J, the gap between germline ends came to 6 bases. The chain's CDR3 is CASSLGSEAFF. In DNA, the CDR3 is TGTGCCAGCAGTTTAGGTTCTGAAGCTTTCTTT.

V and J are TRBV10-3 and TRBJ2-7, with D uncertain. CDR3 length: 13 amino acids. Trimming stripped 3 bases from V and 3 bases from J, with 9 bases between. Germline CDR1 ENHRY, CDR2 SYGVKD. The CDR3 nucleotides are TGTGCCATCAGTGACCCCGTGGGCTACGAGCAGTACTTC. Protein sequence: CAISDPVGYEQYF.

About this clonotype itself: One end of the junction does not line up with germline, which may come from a read error. This sequence joins TRBV27 and TRBJ1-3; D is unclear. Germline V gene data show CDR1 as MNHEY and CDR2 as SMNVEV (reference sequence). This CDR3 has 15 residues. CDR3 coding DNA: TGTGTCAGCAGTTTAGAGGGCGATCCTGGAAACACCATATATTTT. Amino acids: CVSSLEGDPGNTIYF.

At least ten counts were recorded for this clonotype. The rearrangement joins TRBV6-5 to TRBJ2-7; TRBD2 matches 7 bases. J was trimmed by 2 bases and V by 4 bases; bases with no gene match: 5. CDR3 length equals 14 residues. Germline CDR1 reads MNHEY; CDR2 reads SVGAGI. CDR3 sequence: CASSFLAVPYEQYF. Written as DNA, the CDR3 is TGTGCCAGCAGTTTCCTAGCGGTTCCCTACGAGCAGTACTTC.

This clonotype was found many times. The chain uses TRBV28 and TRBJ1-2; a possible D gene is TRBD1 (5 bases). V lost 6 bases and J lost 1, with 12 bases in between. This CDR3 comprises 14 residues. Germline CDR1 MDHEN, CDR2 SYDVKM. CDR3 bases: TGTGCCAGCAGGGGGACGGGAGATAACTATGGCTACACCTTC. Translation gives CASRGTGDNYGYTF.

This clonotype was seen at least ten times. V and J are TRBV5-1 and TRBJ2-7; 8 bases line up with TRBD2. The CDR3 sequence is 15 residues long. Looked up from germline, CDR1 is SGHRS and CDR2 is YFSETQ. The ends lost 2 bases at V and 0 bases at J; junction bases unmatched: 4. The CDR3 protein is CASSLLAESSYEQYF. DNA for the CDR3: TGCGCCAGCAGCTTACTAGCGGAGAGCTCCTACGAGCAGTACTTC.